The following is a TCR beta chain sequence with its context. This sample is part of a study of blood T cell repertoires in COVID-19. Study background: Sample material is recorded as cDNA or gDNA derived from T cells, B-cell-depleted T cells, or PBMCs.

V shed 5 bases and J shed 0 bases, with 16 bases lying between them. The CDR3 length is 16 residues. Per germline, CDR1 LNHDA and CDR2 SQIVND (reference sequence). Original analysis: Reference gene primer amplification gave nucleated cell count estimates. Sequencing used immunoSEQ multiplex PCR; TCRdb keeps in-frame clones, though not all of them. D and trimming come from the DNA, and the V and J calls and clone size come from that table. The sample carries more than 200,000 clones, about nine tenths recorded once. The TCR was taken from a woman aged 60-75 years with acute or convalescent COVID-19. Input material: peripheral blood. This chain uses TRBV19 with TRBJ1-1; D not resolved. This chain's CDR3 is CASSPRRGGLNTEAFF. Written as DNA, the CDR3 is TGTGCCAGTAGTCCGAGGAGAGGAGGTCTGAACACTGAAGCTTTCTTT.